The following is a T cell receptor beta chain sequence with its context. Its target is unknown. Attached unique molecular identifiers marked individual cDNA molecules. MiXCR, applied by TCRdb to the 5' RACE reads, yields one record per CDR3 protein. The sample includes roughly 70,000 distinct CDR3 sequences, approximately 13% of them seen just once. Germline-derived CDR1 and CDR2 are SQVTM and ANQGSEA. The CDR3 contains 12 residues. With V trimmed by 6 bases and J by 7 bases, 6 bases remained unmatched. This specimen comes from a study of early T cells in non-severe SARS-CoV-2 infection. Study background: Unpaired chains resulted from sequencing bulk RNA of unsorted whole blood.

Study observations and caveats: VDJdb matching, biased toward anti-spike CD8 responses, missed private and CD4 specificities.

This receptor was taken from an adult who was a healthcare worker with PCR-confirmed SARS-CoV-2 infection or an uninfected control (not recorded which). Specimen: whole blood. The V call is TRBV29-1, the J call TRBJ2-1; 7 nucleotides match TRBD1. CDR3 nucleotide sequence: TGCAGCGTGGCTTTCAGGGGGAATGAGCAGTTCTTC. The encoded protein is CSVAFRGNEQFF.